The clone carrying this T cell receptor (beta chain) was counted only a few times. The antigen remains unidentified. From germline, CDR1 is LNHNV and CDR2 YYDKDF (reference sequence). The germline V and J ends were trimmed by 0 bases and 1 base, with 6 bases remaining between them. The CDR3 contains 14 residues. The data are from a study of cytomegalovirus exposure and HLA in healthy donors. Clones were sequenced by immunoSEQ multiplex PCR, and TCRdb holds only the in-frame ones, with some missing. Among some 330,000 clones listed, approximately 90% were seen once. Whole-study findings and limits: Most TCR sequences were uncommon, yet certain public TCRs appeared in many donors.

This receptor was taken from a young woman in good health and CMV-seronegative. V usage is TRBV15 and J usage is TRBJ1-1, with no clear D. The sequenced sample consisted of PBMCs. In DNA form, the CDR3 reads TGTGCCACCAGCAGAGATGGCAGGAACACTGAAGCTTTCTTT. This translates into CATSRDGRNTEAFF.